The 27 T cell receptor beta chains below come from one sample, sequenced in a study of cytomegalovirus exposure and HLA in healthy donors. Libraries were prepared by immunoSEQ multiplex PCR; TCRdb keeps only in-frame clonotypes and omits some of them. Of tens of thousands of clones listed, 95% to 97% are singletons. The sample taken for sequencing was PBMCs. The receptors stem from a man aged 18 to 29 in good health and CMV-seronegative.

This clone was seen just once. This chain joins TRBV28 and TRBJ2-5, with 9 bases matching TRBD1. The J call may be in error: the DNA end matches TRBJ2-7 better. Germline CDR1 and CDR2: MDHEN and SYDVKM. This CDR3 region has 14 residues. The CDR3 region is CASSFRDRVYEQYF. Written as DNA, the CDR3 is TGTGCCAGCAGTTTCCGGGACAGGGTCTACGAGCAGTACTTC.

The chain joins TRBV29-1 to TRBJ1-1, with TRBD1 as a possible D gene (6 bases). There are 13 residues in the CDR3. Per the germline V gene, CDR1 is SQVTM and CDR2 is ANQGSEA. The germline V and J ends were trimmed by 1 base and 5 bases, with 11 bases remaining between them. CDR3: CSVEGQALTEAFF. The CDR3 DNA sequence: TGCAGCGTTGAAGGACAGGCGCTGACTGAAGCTTTCTTT.

The rearrangement links TRBV11-2 to TRBJ1-2; D is undetermined. V was cut by 3 bases and J by 6 bases, with 11 bases left in between. The CDR3 loop spans 13 amino acids. CDR1 is SGHAT and CDR2 is FQNNGV in the germline V gene. CDR3 nucleotides: TGTGCCAGCAGCTTTGGCGGGATGGATGGCTACACCTTC. Translated: CASSFGGMDGYTF.

The V gene is TRBV19, the J gene TRBJ2-3; possibly TRBD2 for D (5 bases). This CDR3 region has 13 residues. The germline V gene has CDR1 LNHDA and CDR2 SQIVND (reference sequence). The V and J ends lost 11 bases and 5 bases respectively, with 17 bases between them. CDR3 region: CASRAGLGDTQYF. CDR3 sequence (DNA): TGTGCCTCTCGGGCGGGCCTGGGAGATACGCAGTATTTT.

CDR3 DNA: TGTGCCAGCTCACCGGCGGATAGCAATCAGCCCCAGCATTTT. This encodes CASSPADSNQPQHF. V is TRBV18 and J is TRBJ1-5; D ambiguous. This CDR3 region has 14 residues. Between the trimmed V and J ends, which lost 3 bases and 0 bases, there was a span of 6 bases. Germline V lookup: CDR1 KGHSH, CDR2 LQKENI.

The chain employs TRBV19 and TRBJ2-7; TRBD1 aligns across 8 bases. The V segment lost 3 bases and the J segment 6 bases; nucleotides outside the gene matches: 7. This CDR3 region has 14 residues. Germline CDR1 reads LNHDA; CDR2 reads SQIVND (reference sequence). The CDR3 sequence is CASSMGQAPSEQYF. CDR3 bases: TGTGCCAGTAGTATGGGACAGGCCCCATCCGAGCAGTACTTC.

The chain employs TRBV19 and TRBJ1-2; unclear D gene. Trimming left V 5 bases short and J 8 bases short, with 12 bases between. The germline gives CDR1 LNHDA, CDR2 SQIVND (reference sequence). This CDR3 contains 12 residues. In nucleotides, the CDR3 is TGTGCCAGTAGTGAAAGACTTCCCGGCTACACCTTC. It yields the protein CASSERLPGYTF.

The DNA of the CDR3 is TGTGCCAGTAGTACCAGGGGGAGAGATACGCAGTATTTT. Translating it yields CASSTRGRDTQYF. This chain joins TRBV19 and TRBJ2-3, with 7 bases that match TRBD1. The length of the CDR3 is 13 residues. Germline loops: CDR1 LNHDA, CDR2 SQIVND (reference sequence). V lost 4 bases and J lost 5; bases outside the gene matches: 3.

The genes are TRBV7-3 and TRBJ1-1; D remains ambiguous. Germline assignment: CDR1 SGHTA and CDR2 FQGTGA. Trimming took off 4 bases at V and 1 base at J, with 7 bases between the two ends. The CDR3 has 13 amino acids. The CDR3: CASSSRQNTEAFF. The CDR3, as DNA: TGTGCCAGCAGCTCACGACAGAACACTGAAGCTTTCTTT.

The chain carries TRBV6-5 and TRBJ1-2; 10 positions match TRBD1. There are 15 residues in the CDR3. Per germline, CDR1 MNHEY and CDR2 SVGAGI. V was pared by 5 bases and J by 3 bases, with 6 bases of the junction left unmatched. Here the CDR3 DNA reads TGTGCCAGCAGTAAAACGGGACAGGGGTACTATGGCTACACCTTC. Amino acids: CASSKTGQGYYGYTF.

The chain employs TRBV27 and TRBJ1-1, with D uncertain. The CDR3 runs 14 residues. Germline assignment: CDR1 MNHEY and CDR2 SMNVEV (reference sequence). Trimming left V 2 bases short and J 2 bases short, with 9 bases between. The CDR3 sequence is CASSLGGRNTEAFF. CDR3 bases: TGTGCCAGCAGTTTAGGAGGTAGAAACACTGAAGCTTTCTTT.

The genes are TRBV2 and TRBJ1-2; D uncertain. The germline V gene has CDR1 SNHLY and CDR2 FYNNEI. This CDR3 has 14 residues. Between the trimmed V and J ends, which lost 1 base and 5 bases, there was a span of 11 bases. The CDR3: CASSEEATSYGYTF. The DNA for the CDR3 is TGTGCCAGCAGTGAAGAGGCGACTTCTTATGGCTACACCTTC.

This clone came up once. V usage is TRBV4-1 and J usage is TRBJ1-2, with D tentatively TRBD1 (5 bases). CDR1 is MGHRA and CDR2 is YSYEKL in the germline V gene. The CDR3 covers 14 residues. Trimming removed 2 bases at V and 6 bases at J, with 13 bases between. The CDR3 nucleotides are TGCGCCAGCAGCCAAAATTCGGGGGAGGATGGCTACACCTTC. Its protein product is CASSQNSGEDGYTF.

This clone has just a few counts. This chain joins TRBV11-3 and TRBJ2-7; 9 bases are shared with TRBD2. Trimming removed 5 bases from V and 5 bases from J; junction bases left unmatched: 16. CDR3 size: 17 residues. Germline-derived CDR1 and CDR2 are SGHNT and YENEEA. The CDR3 here is CASSPRGSGSFMDEQYF. The CDR3 bases are TGTGCCAGCAGCCCGCGAGGTAGCGGGAGCTTTATGGACGAGCAGTACTTC.

This chain connects TRBV28 to TRBJ1-5, with a weak D call TRBD1 (5 bases). This CDR3 comprises 17 residues. Trimming removed 1 base at V and 0 bases at J, with 13 bases between. Germline loops: CDR1 MDHEN, CDR2 SYDVKM. The CDR3 protein is CASSLLVRDYSNQPQHF. CDR3 in DNA: TGTGCCAGCAGTTTATTAGTTCGGGACTATAGCAATCAGCCCCAGCATTTT.

The rearrangement uses TRBV10-3 and TRBJ1-2, with 10 bases fitting TRBD1. CDR1 is ENHRY and CDR2 is SYGVKD in the germline V gene. The trim removed 10 bases at V and 5 bases at J, leaving 7 bases unmatched. The CDR3 spans 13 residues. The CDR3 is CARRQGARYGYTF. CDR3 coding DNA: TGTGCCAGACGACAGGGGGCAAGGTATGGCTACACCTTC.

This clone has only one observation. CDR3 coding DNA: TGTGCCAGCAGGCAGGGATTTTCCTACGAGCAGTACTTC. It codes for CASRQGFSYEQYF. The chain employs TRBV5-6 and TRBJ2-7, with D perhaps matching TRBD1 (5 bases). The CDR3 runs 13 residues. CDR1 is SGHDT, CDR2 YYEEEE, per germline. Trimming took 5 bases from V and 1 from J, leaving 10 bases between them.

The gene calls are TRBV6-6 and TRBJ1-1; D possibly corresponds to TRBD1 (5 bases). Germline V gene sequence: CDR1 MNHNY, CDR2 SVGAGI (reference sequence). This CDR3 has 12 residues. Trimming took off 7 bases at V and 8 bases at J, with 14 bases between the two ends. The chain's CDR3 is CASTTGGGEAFF. The DNA of the CDR3 is TGTGCCAGCACCACGGGGGGTGGCGAAGCTTTCTTT.

The chain has TRBV6-1 and TRBJ2-6; D not certain. The V and J ends lost 4 bases and 2 bases respectively, with 9 bases between them. Germline CDR1 and CDR2: MNHNS and SASEGT. The CDR3 runs 15 residues. Here the CDR3 reads CASSVYSAGANVLTF. In DNA, the CDR3 is TGTGCCAGCAGTGTCTACTCCGCTGGGGCCAACGTCCTGACTTTC.

The CDR3 loop is CASSLVQGNTEAFF. CDR3 nucleotides: TGCGCCAGCAGCTTGGTCCAGGGAAACACTGAAGCTTTCTTT. This chain joins TRBV5-1 and TRBJ1-1; tentative D call: TRBD1 (5 bases). This CDR3 contains 14 residues. Germline values: CDR1 SGHRS, CDR2 YFSETQ. The V gene lost 0 bases and the J gene lost 2 bases, with 8 bases spanning the gap.

The chain employs TRBV6-1 and TRBJ1-5; 7 nucleotides align to TRBD1. Germline V gives CDR1 MNHNS, CDR2 SASEGT. This CDR3 has 15 amino acids. Trimming at V came to 6 bases and at J to 2 bases, leaving 7 bases not matched to a gene. CDR3 sequence reads: CASRSTGEGNQPQHF. In DNA form, the CDR3 reads TGTGCCAGCAGAAGTACAGGGGAAGGCAATCAGCCCCAGCATTTT.

The chain joins TRBV6-6 to TRBJ2-7; maybe TRBD2 (6 bases). This CDR3 region has 12 residues. Trimming shortened V by 6 bases and J by 5 bases, and 11 bases separated the two germline ends. Germline CDR1 is MNHNY and CDR2 is SVGAGI (reference sequence). The CDR3 DNA reads as TGTGCCAGCAGATCGGGGGTAAACGAGCAGTACTTC. Its translation: CASRSGVNEQYF.

The gene calls are TRBV27 and TRBJ1-2; D perhaps matches TRBD1 (6 bases). CDR3 length: 15 amino acids. With 0 bases removed from V and 4 bases from J, the gap between germline ends came to 12 bases. The germline V gene has CDR1 MNHEY and CDR2 SMNVEV (reference sequence). CDR3 loop: CASSLSPTGPYGYTF. In DNA form, the CDR3 reads TGTGCCAGCAGTTTATCCCCGACAGGTCCCTATGGCTACACCTTC.

The rearrangement joins TRBV2 to TRBJ2-1, with TRBD2 matching over 9 bases. The J segment lost 7 bases and the V segment lost 8 bases, leaving 6 bases of the junction unmatched. This CDR3 spans 13 amino acids. The germline CDR1 and CDR2 sequences are SNHLY and FYNNEI. CDR3 nucleotides: TGTGCCAGCGGCGGGAGGGATAAGAATGAGCAGTTCTTC. This gives the protein CASGGRDKNEQFF.

The gene calls are TRBV11-2 and TRBJ2-1; 10 bases agree with TRBD1. There are 15 residues in the CDR3. Germline CDR1 and CDR2: SGHAT and FQNNGV. J lost 3 bases, V lost 5 bases, and 4 bases had no gene match. The CDR3 region has the DNA TGTGCCAGCAGCCCCGGGACAGGGGTCTACAATGAGCAGTTCTTC. It codes for CASSPGTGVYNEQFF.

The rearrangement joins TRBV5-1 to TRBJ2-7; TRBD2 is a possible D gene (5 bases). The CDR3 length is 12 residues. V was cut by 3 bases and J by 5 bases, with 9 bases left in between. Germline values: CDR1 SGHRS, CDR2 YFSETQ. The CDR3 is CASSYATNEQYF. CDR3 DNA sequence: TGCGCCAGCAGCTACGCGACTAACGAGCAGTACTTC.

This chain joins TRBV28 and TRBJ2-7; TRBD2 aligns across 10 bases. Germline V lookup: CDR1 MDHEN, CDR2 SYDVKM. The CDR3 loop spans 18 amino acids. Germline trimming cut 1 base from V and 4 bases from J; bases unmatched to any gene: 13. The DNA for the CDR3 is TGTGCCAGCAGTTTATTTTACACTAGCGGGGTCGGGTGGTACGAGCAGTACTTC. This gives the protein CASSLFYTSGVGWYEQYF.